This T cell receptor (beta chain) was sequenced during a study of blood T cell repertoires in COVID-19 (dated by TCRdb to between 2020 and 2021). Context from the whole study: Samples covering the acute and convalescent phases of COVID-19 were provided by collaborators in the United States, Italy and Spain. The prospective study material was composed of cDNA or gDNA derived from T cells, B-cell-depleted T cells, or PBMCs. The dataset comprised deeply sampled blood TCRbeta repertoires from subjects exposed to, actively infected with, or recovered from COVID-19. The repertoires were made available in a free public database intended to serve as a resource for research on the immune response to SARS-CoV-2. Samples came from the ongoing ImmuneRACE study (first 160 participants) plus 1,254 subjects from 6 global collaborators. Sample metadata almost always included a de-identified subject ID, COVID-19 status, age in years and sex. Where available, HLA class I and class II types were obtained from metadata supplied by the sample provider rather than from assay-based typing. Overall results and qualifications from the work: The amount of clinical and demographic metadata varied by source and participant and was provided uncurated.

CDR1 and CDR2, looked up from the germline V gene (reference sequence), are SGHNT and YYREEE. Its CDR3 holds 14 amino acids, cysteine through phenylalanine. CDR3 DNA is the only sequence kept; it has 42 bases, read in frame from the first base. Ends trimmed: V by 6 bases, J by 4 bases; bases unmatched to a gene: 8. Collaborating institutions collected whole blood in K2EDTA tubes following their own protocols. For TCRbeta analysis, collaborator samples were shipped as frozen whole blood, as isolated PBMCs, or as DNA extracted from either sample type. TCRbeta CDR3 regions were amplified from genomic DNA using the immunoSEQ Assay, a bias-controlled multiplex PCR. The study's processing was this. The number of nucleated cells in each sample was estimated from the amplification of reference gene primers within the assay. To quantify the absolute abundance of each unique TCRbeta CDR3 rearrangement, sequence reads were collapsed and filtered. For each sample, productive Simpson clonality was calculated by taking the square root of Simpson's diversity index across productive rearrangements. In TCRdb, the immuneACCESS table is reduced to in-frame sequences with V and J assigned. These tables do not hold every clone; where another copy was compared, an unresolved V gene accounts for under half, and the others remain unexplained. V, J and clone size reflect that table, while D and trimming were determined from the DNA. The sample table holds more than 95,000 clones, of which 90% were seen once. Under 2% of the sample lies in the top ten.

Of note for this clone: The specificity of this receptor is unknown. No clone much larger than this one lies a single base away; base qualities are absent.

This sequence originates from a human donor with active COVID-19. The donor label of this sample is uncertain. The sample taken for sequencing was peripheral blood. The rearrangement combines TRBV5-4 with TRBJ2-3; the junction holds 7 bases that match TRBD2. The sequence in DNA is TGTGCCAGCAAGGCGACTAGCATGTCAGATACGCAGTATTTT. This encodes CASKATSMSDTQYF.